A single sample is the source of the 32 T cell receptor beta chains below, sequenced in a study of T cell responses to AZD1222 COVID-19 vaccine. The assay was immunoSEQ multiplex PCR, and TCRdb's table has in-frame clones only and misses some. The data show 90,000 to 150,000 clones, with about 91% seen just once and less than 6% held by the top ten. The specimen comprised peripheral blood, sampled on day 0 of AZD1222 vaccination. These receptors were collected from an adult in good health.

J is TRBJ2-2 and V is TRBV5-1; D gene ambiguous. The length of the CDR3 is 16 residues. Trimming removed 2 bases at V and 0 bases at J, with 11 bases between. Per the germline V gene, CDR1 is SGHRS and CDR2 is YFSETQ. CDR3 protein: CASSLQTTSNTGELFF. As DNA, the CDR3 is TGCGCCAGCAGCTTACAAACTACTTCGAACACCGGGGAGCTGTTTTTT.

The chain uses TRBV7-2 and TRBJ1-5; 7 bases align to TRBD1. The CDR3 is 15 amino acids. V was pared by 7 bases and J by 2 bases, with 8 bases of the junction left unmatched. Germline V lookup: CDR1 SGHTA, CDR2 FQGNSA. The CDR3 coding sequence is TGTGCCAGCACTCCAGGGGGGATCGGCAATCAGCCCCAGCATTTT. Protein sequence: CASTPGGIGNQPQHF.

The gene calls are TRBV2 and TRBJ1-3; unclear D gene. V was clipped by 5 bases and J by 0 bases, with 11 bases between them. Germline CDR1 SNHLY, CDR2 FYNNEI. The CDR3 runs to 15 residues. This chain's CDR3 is CASSFRAYSGNTIYF. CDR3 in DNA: TGTGCCAGCAGTTTCCGAGCTTACTCTGGAAACACCATATATTTT.

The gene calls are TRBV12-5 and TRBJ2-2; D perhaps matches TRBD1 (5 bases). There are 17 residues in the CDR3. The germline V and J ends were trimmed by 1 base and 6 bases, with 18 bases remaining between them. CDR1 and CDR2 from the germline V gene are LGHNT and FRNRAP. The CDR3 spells CASGLGLQAPPAGELFF. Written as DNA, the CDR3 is TGTGCTAGTGGTTTGGGTCTACAGGCCCCCCCCGCCGGGGAGCTGTTTTTT.

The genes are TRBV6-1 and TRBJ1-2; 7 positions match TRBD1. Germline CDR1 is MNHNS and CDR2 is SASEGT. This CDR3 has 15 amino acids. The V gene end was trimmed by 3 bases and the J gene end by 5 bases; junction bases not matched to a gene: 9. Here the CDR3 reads CASSDMGGGAYGYTF. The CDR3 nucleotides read TGTGCCAGCAGTGATATGGGAGGGGGCGCGTATGGCTACACCTTC.

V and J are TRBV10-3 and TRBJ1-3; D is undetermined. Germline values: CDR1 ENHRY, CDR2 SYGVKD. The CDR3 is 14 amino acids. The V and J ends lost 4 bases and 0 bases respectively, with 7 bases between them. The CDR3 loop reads CAISGASSGNTIYF. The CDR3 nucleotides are TGTGCCATCAGTGGGGCCAGCTCTGGAAACACCATATATTTT.

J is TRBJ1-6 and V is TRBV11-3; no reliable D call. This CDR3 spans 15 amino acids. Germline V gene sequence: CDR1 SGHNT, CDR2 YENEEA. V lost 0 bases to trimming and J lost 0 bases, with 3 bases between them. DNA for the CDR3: TGTGCCAGCAGCTTAGACAGCTCCTATAATTCACCCCTCCACTTT. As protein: CASSLDSSYNSPLHF.

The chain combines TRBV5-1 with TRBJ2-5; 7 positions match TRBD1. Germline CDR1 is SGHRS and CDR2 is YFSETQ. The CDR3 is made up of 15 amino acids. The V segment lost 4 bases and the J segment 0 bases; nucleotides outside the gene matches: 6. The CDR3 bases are TGCGCCAGCAGCCCCGGGACAGTGTACCAAGAGACCCAGTACTTC. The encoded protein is CASSPGTVYQETQYF.

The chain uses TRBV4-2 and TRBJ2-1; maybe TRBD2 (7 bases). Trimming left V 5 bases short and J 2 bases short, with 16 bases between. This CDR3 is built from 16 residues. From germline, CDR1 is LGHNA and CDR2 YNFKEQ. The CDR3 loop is CASSAWGGDTYNEQFF. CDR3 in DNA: TGTGCCAGCAGCGCGTGGGGGGGCGACACCTACAATGAGCAGTTCTTC.

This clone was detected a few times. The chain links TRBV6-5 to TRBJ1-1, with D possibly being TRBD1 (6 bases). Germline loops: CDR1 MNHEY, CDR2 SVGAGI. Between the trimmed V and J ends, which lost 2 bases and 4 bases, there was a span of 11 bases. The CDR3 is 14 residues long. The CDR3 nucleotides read TGTGCCAGCAGTTACGGGGGGCGGGTCACTGAAGCTTTCTTT. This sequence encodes CASSYGGRVTEAFF.

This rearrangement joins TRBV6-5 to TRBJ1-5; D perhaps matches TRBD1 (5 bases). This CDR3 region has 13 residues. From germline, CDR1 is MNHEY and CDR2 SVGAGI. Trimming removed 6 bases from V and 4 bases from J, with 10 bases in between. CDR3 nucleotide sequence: TGTGCCAGCAGCAGGGAACGAAATCAGCCCCAGCATTTT. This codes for CASSRERNQPQHF.

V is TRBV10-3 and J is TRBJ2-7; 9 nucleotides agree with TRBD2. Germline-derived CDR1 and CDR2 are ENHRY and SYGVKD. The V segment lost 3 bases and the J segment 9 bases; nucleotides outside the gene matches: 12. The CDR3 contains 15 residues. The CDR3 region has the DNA TGTGCCATCAGTGACAGCTCGGCTAGCGGGGATACGCAGTACTTC. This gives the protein CAISDSSASGDTQYF.

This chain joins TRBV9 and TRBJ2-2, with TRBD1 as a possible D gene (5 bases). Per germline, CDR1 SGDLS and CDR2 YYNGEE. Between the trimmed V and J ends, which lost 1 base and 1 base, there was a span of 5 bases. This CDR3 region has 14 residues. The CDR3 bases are TGTGCCAGCAGCGTAACAGGGAACACCGGGGAGCTGTTTTTT. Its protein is CASSVTGNTGELFF.

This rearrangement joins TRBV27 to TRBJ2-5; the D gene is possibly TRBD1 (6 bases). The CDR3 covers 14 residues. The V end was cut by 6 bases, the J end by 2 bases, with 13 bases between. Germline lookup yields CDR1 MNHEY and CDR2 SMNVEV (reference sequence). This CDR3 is CASSRDNKQETQYF. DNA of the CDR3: TGTGCCAGCAGCCGGGACAACAAACAAGAGACCCAGTACTTC.

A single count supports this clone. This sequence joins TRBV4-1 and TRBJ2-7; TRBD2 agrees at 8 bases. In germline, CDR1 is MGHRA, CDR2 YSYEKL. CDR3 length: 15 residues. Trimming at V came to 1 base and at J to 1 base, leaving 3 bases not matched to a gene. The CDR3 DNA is TGCGCCAGCAGCCAAGGAGTAGCGGGGTCCTACGAGCAGTACTTC. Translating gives CASSQGVAGSYEQYF.

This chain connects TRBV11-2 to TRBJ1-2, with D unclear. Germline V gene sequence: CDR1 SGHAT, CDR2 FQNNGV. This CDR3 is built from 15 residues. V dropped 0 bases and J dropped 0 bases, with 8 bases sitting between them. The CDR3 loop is CASSLEGSTNYGYTF. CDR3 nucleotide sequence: TGTGCCAGCAGCTTAGAGGGCAGTACTAACTATGGCTACACCTTC.

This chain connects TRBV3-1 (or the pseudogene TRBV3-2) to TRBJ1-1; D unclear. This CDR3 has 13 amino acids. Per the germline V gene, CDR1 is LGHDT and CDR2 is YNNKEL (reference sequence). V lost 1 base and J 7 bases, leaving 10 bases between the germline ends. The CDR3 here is CASSQASGVEAFF. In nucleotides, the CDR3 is TGTGCCAGCAGCCAAGCTTCCGGCGTTGAAGCTTTCTTT.

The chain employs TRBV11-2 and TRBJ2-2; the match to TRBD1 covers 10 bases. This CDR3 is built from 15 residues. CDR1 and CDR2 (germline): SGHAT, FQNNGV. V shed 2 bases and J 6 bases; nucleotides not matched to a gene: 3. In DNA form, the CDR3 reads TGTGCCAGCAGCTTACGACAGGGGGCGGCCGGGGAGCTGTTTTTT. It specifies CASSLRQGAAGELFF.

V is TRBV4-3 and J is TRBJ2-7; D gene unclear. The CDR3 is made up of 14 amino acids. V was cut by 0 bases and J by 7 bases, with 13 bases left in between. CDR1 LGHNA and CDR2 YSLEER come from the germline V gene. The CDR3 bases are TGCGCCAGCAGCCAAGAAAGCGTCTATAGGGAGCAGTACTTC. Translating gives CASSQESVYREQYF.

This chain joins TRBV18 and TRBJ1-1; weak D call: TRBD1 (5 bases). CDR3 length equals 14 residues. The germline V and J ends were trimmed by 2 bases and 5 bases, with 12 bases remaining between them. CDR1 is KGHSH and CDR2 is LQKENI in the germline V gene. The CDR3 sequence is CASSPERRGTEAFF. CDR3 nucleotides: TGTGCCAGCTCACCAGAACGCCGGGGGACTGAAGCTTTCTTT.

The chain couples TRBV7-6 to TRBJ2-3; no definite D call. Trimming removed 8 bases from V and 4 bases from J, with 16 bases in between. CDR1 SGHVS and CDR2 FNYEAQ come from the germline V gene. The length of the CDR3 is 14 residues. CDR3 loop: CASPPGGDSDTQYF. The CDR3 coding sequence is TGTGCCAGCCCCCCGGGCGGCGATTCAGATACGCAGTATTTT.

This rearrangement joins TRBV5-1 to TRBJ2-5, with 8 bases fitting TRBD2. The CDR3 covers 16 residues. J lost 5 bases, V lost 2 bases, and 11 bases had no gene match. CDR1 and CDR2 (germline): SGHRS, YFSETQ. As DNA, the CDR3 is TGCGCCAGCAGCTTTGACGGGGGGGCCGGTTTGGAGACCCAGTACTTC. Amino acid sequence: CASSFDGGAGLETQYF.

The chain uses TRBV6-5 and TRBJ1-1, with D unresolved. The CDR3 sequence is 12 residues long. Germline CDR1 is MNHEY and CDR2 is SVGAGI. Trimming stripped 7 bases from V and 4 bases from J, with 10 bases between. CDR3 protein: CASTEGGTEAFF. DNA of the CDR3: TGTGCCAGCACCGAGGGCGGCACTGAAGCTTTCTTT.

CDR3 loop: CASSLARYEQFF. In DNA, the CDR3 is TGTGCCAGCAGTTTAGCGCGATATGAGCAGTTCTTC. The rearrangement uses TRBV12-3 or TRBV12-4 and TRBJ2-1; no firm D call. V shed 0 bases and J shed 8 bases, with 5 bases lying between them. The CDR3 has 12 amino acids.

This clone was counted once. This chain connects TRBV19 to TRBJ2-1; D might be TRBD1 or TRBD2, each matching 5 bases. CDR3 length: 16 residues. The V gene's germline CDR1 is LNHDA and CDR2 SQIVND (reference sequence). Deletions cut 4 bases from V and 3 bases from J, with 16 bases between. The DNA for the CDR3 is TGTGCCAGTAGTAGCCTCGACAGACTAATCTACAATGAGCAGTTCTTC. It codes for CASSSLDRLIYNEQFF. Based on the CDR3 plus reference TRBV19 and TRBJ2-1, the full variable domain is DGGITQSPKYLFRKEGQNVTLSCEQNLNHDAMYWYRQDPGQGLRLIYYSQIVNDFQKGDIAEGYSVSREKKESFPLTVTSAQKNPTAFYLCASSSLDRLIYNEQFFGPGTRLTVL.

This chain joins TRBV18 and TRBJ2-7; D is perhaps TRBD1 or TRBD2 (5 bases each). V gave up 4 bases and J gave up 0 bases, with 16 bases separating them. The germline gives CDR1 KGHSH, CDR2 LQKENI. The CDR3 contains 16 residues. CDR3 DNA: TGTGCCAGCTCACGTGTCCCGGGACCGAGCTCCTACGAGCAGTACTTC. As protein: CASSRVPGPSSYEQYF.

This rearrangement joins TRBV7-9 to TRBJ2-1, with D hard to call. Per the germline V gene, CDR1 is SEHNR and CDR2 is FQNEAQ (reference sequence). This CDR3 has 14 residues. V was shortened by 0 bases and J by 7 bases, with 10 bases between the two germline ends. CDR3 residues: CASSLAQGKNEQFF. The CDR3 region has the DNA TGTGCCAGCAGCTTAGCCCAAGGGAAAAATGAGCAGTTCTTC.

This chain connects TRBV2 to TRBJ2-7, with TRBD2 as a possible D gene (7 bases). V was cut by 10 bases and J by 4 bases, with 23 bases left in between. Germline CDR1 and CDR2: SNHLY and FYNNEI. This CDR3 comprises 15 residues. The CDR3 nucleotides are TGTGCCACCAGCCCTTTTCGCGGGGGCAGGTACGAGCAGTACTTC. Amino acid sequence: CATSPFRGGRYEQYF.

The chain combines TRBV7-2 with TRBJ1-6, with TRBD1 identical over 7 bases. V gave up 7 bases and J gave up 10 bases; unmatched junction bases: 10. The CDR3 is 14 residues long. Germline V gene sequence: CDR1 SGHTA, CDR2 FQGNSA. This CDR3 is CASTGDSLPSPLHF. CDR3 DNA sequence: TGTGCCAGCACCGGGGACAGTCTTCCCTCACCCCTCCACTTT.

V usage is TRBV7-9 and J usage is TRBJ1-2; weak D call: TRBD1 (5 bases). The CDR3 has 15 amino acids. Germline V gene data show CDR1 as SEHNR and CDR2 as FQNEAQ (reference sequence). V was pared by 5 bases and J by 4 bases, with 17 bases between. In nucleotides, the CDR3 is TGTGCCAGCAGCCCCTCGGGTGGGACCCTCTATGGCTACACCTTC. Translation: CASSPSGGTLYGYTF.

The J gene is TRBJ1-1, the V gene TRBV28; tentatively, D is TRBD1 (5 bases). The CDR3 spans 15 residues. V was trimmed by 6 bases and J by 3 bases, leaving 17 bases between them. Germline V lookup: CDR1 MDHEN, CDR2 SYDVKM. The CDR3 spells CASSIRQSRDTEAFF. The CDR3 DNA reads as TGTGCCAGCAGCATTAGACAGTCTCGGGACACTGAAGCTTTCTTT.

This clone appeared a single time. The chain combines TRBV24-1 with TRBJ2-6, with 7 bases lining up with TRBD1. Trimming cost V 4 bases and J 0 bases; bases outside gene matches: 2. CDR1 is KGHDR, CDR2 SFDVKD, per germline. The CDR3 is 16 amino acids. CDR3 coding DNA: TGTGCCACCAGTGACCGGGACAGCTCTGGGGCCAACGTCCTGACTTTC. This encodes CATSDRDSSGANVLTF.